Following are 5 T cell receptor beta chains from one sample sequenced in a study of cytomegalovirus exposure and HLA in healthy donors (TCRdb year 2017). Receptors were amplified or captured by the immunoSEQ multiplex PCR assay. The multiplex PCR relied on a mix of 60 forward primers for TCR Vbeta segments and 13 reverse primers for TCR Jbeta segments. Imported from immuneACCESS, the table was reduced by TCRdb to in-frame sequences with V and J called. These copies leave out some clones; in studies compared against another copy, an unresolved V gene accounts for under half, and the cause of the remainder is not known. The sample table lists roughly 200,000 clones, 80% of them with a count of one. 0.6% to 0.7% of the sample goes to the ten largest clones. Sequenced sample: PBMCs. These receptors all stem from a boy aged 5-17 years in good health and CMV-seronegative.

CDR3 DNA sequence: TGTGCCAGCAGTTTAAAGGGACAGGGTGGGTATGGCTACACCTTC. It yields the protein CASSLKGQGGYGYTF. This sequence joins TRBV27 and TRBJ1-2; 9 nucleotides align to TRBD1. The length of the CDR3 is 15 residues. The V gene's germline CDR1 is MNHEY and CDR2 SMNVEV (reference sequence). The ends lost 2 bases at V and 5 bases at J; junction bases unmatched: 6.

The genes are TRBV9 and TRBJ2-3; 9 bases are shared with TRBD1. This CDR3 contains 16 residues. CDR1 and CDR2 from the germline V gene are SGDLS and YYNGEE. The V gene end was trimmed by 3 bases and the J gene end by 2 bases; junction bases not matched to a gene: 7. The CDR3 spells CASSALQGALTDTQYF. The CDR3, as DNA: TGTGCCAGCAGCGCACTACAGGGGGCCCTCACAGATACGCAGTATTTT.

V and J are TRBV13 and TRBJ1-2; D is unclear. Trimming took off 3 bases at V and 0 bases at J, with 8 bases between the two ends. The CDR3 spans 14 residues. In germline, CDR1 is PRHDT, CDR2 FYEKMQ (reference sequence). The CDR3 DNA is TGTGCCAGCAGCTTCTTGGCAGCTAACTATGGCTACACCTTC. Protein sequence: CASSFLAANYGYTF.

The chain links TRBV14 to TRBJ2-6; 8 bases line up with TRBD1. The J segment lost 0 bases and the V segment lost 4 bases, leaving 14 bases of the junction unmatched. This CDR3 contains 20 residues. Germline lookup yields CDR1 SGHDN and CDR2 FVKESK. The CDR3 spells CASSPLLGQGFGSGANVLTF. In DNA form, the CDR3 reads TGTGCCAGCAGCCCTCTCCTAGGACAGGGATTTGGCTCTGGGGCCAACGTCCTGACTTTC.

The rearrangement links TRBV12-5 to TRBJ2-3; 9 nucleotides line up with TRBD2. The germline gives CDR1 LGHNT, CDR2 FRNRAP. Trimming removed 4 bases from V and 2 bases from J; junction bases left unmatched: 4. This CDR3 is 15 amino acids long. CDR3 residues: CASGWERGATDTQYF. CDR3 bases: TGTGCTAGTGGTTGGGAGCGGGGGGCCACAGATACGCAGTATTTT.